These T cell receptor beta chains were read from a single sample in a study of shared clonotypes between healthy human individuals. The data were produced by immunoSEQ multiplex PCR, yet TCRdb's version contains in-frame clones alone and is incomplete. Among 2 million to 3 million clones listed, around nine tenths were seen once. Sequenced input: naive CD4+ T cells sorted from blood. The receptor set was obtained from a man aged 18-30 years in good health. The conserved cysteine and the conserved F or W are not part of the CDR3 here. D genes are given only for firm matches. The size entry is marked missing in some rows and otherwise reads once, few, many or a size class.

clone_size: .
j_call: TRBJ2-2
d_call: .
v_call: TRBV25-1
cdr3_aa: ASSQTSNTGELF

clone_size: .
j_call: TRBJ2-7
d_call: TRBD1
v_call: TRBV10-1
cdr3_aa: ASSERTGGEQY

clone_size: .
j_call: TRBJ2-7
d_call: .
v_call: TRBV10-3
cdr3_aa: AISGRGDPSYEQY

clone_size: once
j_call: TRBJ1-5
d_call: TRBD1
v_call: TRBV10-1
cdr3_aa: ASRSLSGGVANQPQH

clone_size: .
j_call: TRBJ1-5
d_call: TRBD1
v_call: TRBV28
cdr3_aa: ASSPSRGSNQPQH

clone_size: .
j_call: TRBJ1-1
d_call: TRBD1
v_call: TRBV19
cdr3_aa: ASSGTGTGGTTAF

clone_size: .
j_call: TRBJ2-5
d_call: TRBD2
v_call: TRBV6-5
cdr3_aa: ASSYAGLTKETQY

clone_size: .
j_call: TRBJ2-7
d_call: .
v_call: TRBV10-1
cdr3_aa: ASSEGLPGLYEQY

clone_size: .
j_call: TRBJ2-3
d_call: .
v_call: TRBV5-4
cdr3_aa: ASSAPGDSTDTQY

clone_size: .
j_call: TRBJ2-5
d_call: TRBD2
v_call: TRBV5-1
cdr3_aa: ASSVRTSGQETQY

clone_size: .
j_call: TRBJ2-3
d_call: .
v_call: TRBV5-4
cdr3_aa: ASSRTGDGTDTQY

clone_size: .
j_call: TRBJ2-5
d_call: .
v_call: TRBV18
cdr3_aa: ASSRYRGGETQY

clone_size: .
j_call: TRBJ2-3
d_call: TRBD2
v_call: TRBV5-1
cdr3_aa: ASSLAGTSSTDTQY

clone_size: .
j_call: TRBJ1-5
d_call: TRBD1
v_call: TRBV6-1
cdr3_aa: ASTRGHSNQPQH

clone_size: .
j_call: TRBJ1-6
d_call: .
v_call: TRBV18
cdr3_aa: ASSPLSEGNSPLH

clone_size: .
j_call: TRBJ2-2
d_call: .
v_call: TRBV5-3
cdr3_aa: ARSLRAEINTGELF

clone_size: .
j_call: TRBJ1-2
d_call: .
v_call: TRBV19
cdr3_aa: ASSPYGKGGYT

clone_size: .
j_call: TRBJ2-3
d_call: TRBD2
v_call: TRBV18
cdr3_aa: ASSPPGLAGSTDTQY

clone_size: .
j_call: TRBJ2-3
d_call: TRBD1
v_call: TRBV19
cdr3_aa: ASSMGQGADTQY

clone_size: .
j_call: TRBJ1-5
d_call: .
v_call: TRBV19
cdr3_aa: ASSIQRPRALSNQPQH

clone_size: .
j_call: TRBJ2-3
d_call: .
v_call: TRBV7-9
cdr3_aa: ASSLRGAYSTSTDTQY

clone_size: few
j_call: TRBJ1-1
d_call: TRBD1
v_call: TRBV30
cdr3_aa: AWRGQANTEAF

clone_size: .
j_call: TRBJ2-1
d_call: TRBD2
v_call: TRBV9
cdr3_aa: ASSAPWTSGSEQF

clone_size: once
j_call: TRBJ1-4
d_call: .
v_call: TRBV7-2
cdr3_aa: ASSGGGFTNEKLF

clone_size: .
j_call: TRBJ2-7
d_call: .
v_call: TRBV12-2
cdr3_aa: ASRLVCPGSYEQY

clone_size: .
j_call: TRBJ2-7
d_call: TRBD1
v_call: TRBV6-6
cdr3_aa: ASSSPPGQDFKQY

clone_size: .
j_call: TRBJ2-1
d_call: .
v_call: TRBV6-5
cdr3_aa: ASSQIGNEQF

clone_size: .
j_call: TRBJ2-1
d_call: .
v_call: TRBV6-5
cdr3_aa: ASSALVNNEQF

clone_size: .
j_call: TRBJ2-5
d_call: .
v_call: TRBV19
cdr3_aa: ASTGGAGHQETQY

clone_size: .
j_call: TRBJ1-6
d_call: .
v_call: TRBV28
cdr3_aa: ASRGYSYNSPLH

clone_size: .
j_call: TRBJ1-5
d_call: .
v_call: TRBV5-5
cdr3_aa: ASSLLDGHNQPQH

clone_size: .
j_call: TRBJ2-7
d_call: .
v_call: TRBV6-6
cdr3_aa: ASSSDPTYEQY

clone_size: .
j_call: TRBJ1-5
d_call: .
v_call: TRBV28
cdr3_aa: ASRGSLQPQH

clone_size: once
j_call: TRBJ2-7
d_call: .
v_call: TRBV5-4
cdr3_aa: ASSSLDRWNEQY

clone_size: .
j_call: TRBJ2-5
d_call: TRBD2
v_call: TRBV18
cdr3_aa: ASSPQAGVSETQY

clone_size: .
j_call: TRBJ2-2
d_call: TRBD2
v_call: TRBV5-6
cdr3_aa: ASTTGRLAGGLGELF

clone_size: .
j_call: TRBJ2-5
d_call: .
v_call: TRBV30
cdr3_aa: AWSVQGGETQY